Below, 5 T cell receptor beta chains from the same sample are listed, as sequenced in a study of cytomegalovirus exposure and HLA in healthy donors. Vbeta (60) and Jbeta (13) primers were used in the PCR. Libraries were prepared by immunoSEQ multiplex PCR; TCRdb keeps only in-frame clonotypes and omits some of them. The sample includes approximately 240,000 clones, roughly 82% of them seen just once. Sequenced sample: PBMCs. These receptors were taken from a middle-aged woman in good health and CMV-seropositive.

This clone was seen only a few times. The rearrangement joins TRBV11-3 to TRBJ2-3; the D gene is possibly TRBD2 (6 bases). The CDR3 length is 14 residues. CDR1 is SGHNT and CDR2 is YENEEA in the germline V gene. V dropped 2 bases and J dropped 3 bases, with 9 bases sitting between them. The CDR3 nucleotides are TGTGCCAGCAGCTTATCACGGGGGACAGATACGCAGTATTTT. Its protein is CASSLSRGTDTQYF.

The chain uses TRBV5-5 and TRBJ2-7; 8 positions agree with TRBD1. The CDR3 is 17 residues long. Looked up from germline, CDR1 is SGHKS and CDR2 is YYEKEE (reference sequence). V was pared by 0 bases and J by 2 bases, with 10 bases of the junction left unmatched. DNA of the CDR3: TGTGCCAGCAGCTTGGCTCCCGGGACAGGATGGGCCTACGAGCAGTACTTC. Amino acids: CASSLAPGTGWAYEQYF.

This chain uses TRBV7-2 with TRBJ2-5, with 7 bases lining up with TRBD1. Trimming at V came to 5 bases and at J to 7 bases, leaving 7 bases not matched to a gene. The CDR3 runs to 13 residues. Germline CDR1 SGHTA, CDR2 FQGNSA. The CDR3 here is CASSTTGAGTQYF. CDR3 bases: TGTGCCAGCAGCACCACAGGGGCCGGGACCCAGTACTTC.

The V and J genes are TRBV5-1 and TRBJ1-2; D might be TRBD1 (5 bases). Germline CDR1 SGHRS, CDR2 YFSETQ. The CDR3 is 16 amino acids. Trimming pared 0 bases from V and 1 base from J, leaving 13 bases between. CDR3 sequence (DNA): TGCGCCAGCAGCTTGGAACCGACAGCCCATAACTATGGCTACACCTTC. This sequence encodes CASSLEPTAHNYGYTF.

The gene calls are TRBV9 and TRBJ2-2; 7 nucleotides line up with TRBD1. CDR3 length: 14 amino acids. Germline V lookup: CDR1 SGDLS, CDR2 YYNGEE. V trimming: 4 bases; J trimming: 7 bases; junction bases outside the gene matches: 7. This CDR3 is CASSITTGVGELFF. Written as DNA, the CDR3 is TGTGCCAGCAGCATCACAACAGGGGTCGGGGAGCTGTTTTTT.